The T cell receptor (beta chain) described here comes from a study of cytomegalovirus exposure and HLA in healthy donors. Overall study findings and caveats: Further analysis, carried out later, found HLA-associated TCR beta chains more clonally expanded than equally common other chains. Despite most TCR sequences being rare, some public TCRs occurred in many donors.

As to this clone: Its target is unknown.

Both 60 Vbeta primers and 13 Jbeta primers went into the PCR. The assay was immunoSEQ multiplex PCR, and TCRdb's table has in-frame clones only and misses some. This table has 70,000 to 95,000 clones, over 65% appearing once. What was sequenced was PBMCs. The receptor was isolated from a man aged 50-60 years in good health and CMV-seronegative.

The CDR3, as DNA: TGTGCCAGCTCCCAGGGGGGTAGCAATCAGCCCCAGCATTTT. Translation gives CASSQGGSNQPQHF. V gene TRBV28 combines with J gene TRBJ1-5; 7 bases agree with TRBD1. J gave up 0 bases and V 8 bases, and 4 bases lay outside the gene matches. Germline values: CDR1 MDHEN, CDR2 SYDVKM. This CDR3 is 14 amino acids long.